This T cell receptor beta chain was identified during a study of OX40 agonist ivuxolimab in advanced cancers. Some background on the complete study: The costimulatory receptor OX40 (CD134) was targeted by ivuxolimab, a fully human IgG2 agonistic monoclonal antibody. The paper covers the monotherapy dose-escalation part of the phase I ivuxolimab trial, which included N of about 50 patients. Partial responses occurred in three dose-escalation patients: two with cutaneous melanoma and one with hepatocellular carcinoma. A male proportion of roughly 80% and a mean age of approximately 60 years, ranging from 23 to 79, were recorded for the dose-escalation cohort. Of the approximately 50 dose-escalation patients, hepatocellular carcinoma was present in roughly 19, melanoma in approximately 15, renal cell carcinoma in 9 and head and neck cancer in 9. Prior anti-PD-1, anti-PD-L1 or anti-CTLA-4 therapy was permitted, and checkpoint inhibitors had been received by around 39% of dose-escalation patients. Intravenous ivuxolimab was administered to patients every 2 weeks at six dose levels: 0.01, 0.1, 0.3, 1.5, 3 and 10 mg/kg. The point of sequencing TCRbeta in the periphery was to test whether ivuxolimab changed TCR sequence diversity and drove clonal T-cell expansion.

The trial excluded patients who had a history of autoimmune disease or who were on systemic immunosuppression. Peripheral blood for TCR sequencing was drawn from every dose cohort at baseline, at cycle 4 day 1 and at cycle 7 day 1. The samples were taken from a phase I, first-in-human, multicenter, open-label dose-escalation trial of ivuxolimab. Adults with locally advanced or metastatic melanoma, renal cell, hepatocellular, or head and neck squamous cell carcinoma were enrolled in the trial. Before TCR sequencing, CD4+ and CD8+ T cells were separately sorted from peripheral blood. CDR1 and CDR2, looked up from the germline V gene (reference sequence), are SEHNR and FQNEAQ. Clipping removes 5 bases from V and 3 bases from J, with 13 as the unmatched junction base count. There are 16 amino acids in the CDR3, from cysteine to phenylalanine inclusive. The CDR3 DNA has 48 bases and is translated from base 1.

This clone has only a few counts. Its specific antigen is unknown. It has no much larger one-base neighbor in the sample; base qualities were not kept. Genomic DNA was extracted from sorted cells for sequencing of the TCRbeta CDR3 region. The immunoSEQ Assay was used for sequencing of TCRbeta CDR3 regions. Not all clones reach the TCRdb copy of this immuneACCESS table, which keeps in-frame sequences only. Checked studies attribute under half of the gap to unresolved V genes and leave the rest unexplained. This sample holds tens of thousands of clones; around 84% were observed only once. The ten largest clones represent about 1.5% of the sample. Overall study outcomes, separate from this receptor: Clonal expansion of both CD4+ and CD8+ blood T cells was observed from baseline to week 6 at doses 0.1 to 3.0 mg/kg. The antigen specificity of the clonally expanded peripheral T cells was not determined. In the 0.1-3.0 mg/kg groups, partial responders were among the patients with the lowest normalized peripheral clonal expansion, particularly in CD8+ T cells. After ivuxolimab, expanded clones were on average more numerous among CD8+ T cells than among CD4+ T cells. Low levels of normalized T-cell clonal expansion were also seen in some nonresponding patients.

The rearranged chain carries TRBV7-9 and TRBJ2-7, with TRBD1 identical over 7 junction bases. The TCR originated in an adult with an advanced solid tumor such as melanoma, head and neck, liver or kidney cancer. The source was CD4+ or CD8+ T cells sorted from blood, collected in a trial of the OX40 agonist ivuxolimab. The sequence in DNA is TGTGCCAGCAGCCCAGGGACAGCTAAAAGTTACTACGAGCAGTACTTC. It translates to CASSPGTAKSYYEQYF.